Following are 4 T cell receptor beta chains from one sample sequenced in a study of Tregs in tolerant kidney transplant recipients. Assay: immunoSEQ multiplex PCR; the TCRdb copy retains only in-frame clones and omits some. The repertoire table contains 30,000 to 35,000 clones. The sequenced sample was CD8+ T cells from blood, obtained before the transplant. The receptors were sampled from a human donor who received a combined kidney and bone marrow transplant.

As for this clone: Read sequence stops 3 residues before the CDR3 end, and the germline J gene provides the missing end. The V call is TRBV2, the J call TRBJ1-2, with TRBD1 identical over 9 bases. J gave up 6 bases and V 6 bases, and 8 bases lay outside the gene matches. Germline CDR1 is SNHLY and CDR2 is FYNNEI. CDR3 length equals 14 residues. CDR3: CASRTGTGFNGYTF. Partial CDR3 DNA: TGTGCCAGCAGGACCGGGACAGGGTTCAATGGC.

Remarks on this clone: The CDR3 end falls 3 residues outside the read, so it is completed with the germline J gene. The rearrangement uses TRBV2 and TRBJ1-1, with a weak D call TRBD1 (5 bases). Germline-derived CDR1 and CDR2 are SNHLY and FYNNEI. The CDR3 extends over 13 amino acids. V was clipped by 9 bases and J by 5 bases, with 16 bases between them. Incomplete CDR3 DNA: TGTGCCAGTCATGGGGCAGGGAAGACTGAA. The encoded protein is CASHGAGKTE. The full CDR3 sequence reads CASHGAGKTEAFF.

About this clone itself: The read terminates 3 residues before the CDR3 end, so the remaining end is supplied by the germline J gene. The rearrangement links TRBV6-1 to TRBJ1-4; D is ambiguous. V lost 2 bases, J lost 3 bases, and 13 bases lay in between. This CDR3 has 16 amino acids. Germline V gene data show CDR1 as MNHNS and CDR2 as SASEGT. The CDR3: CASSEPHLGPNEKLFF. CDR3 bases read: TGTGCCAGCAGTGAACCGCATCTGGGCCCTAATGAAAAA.

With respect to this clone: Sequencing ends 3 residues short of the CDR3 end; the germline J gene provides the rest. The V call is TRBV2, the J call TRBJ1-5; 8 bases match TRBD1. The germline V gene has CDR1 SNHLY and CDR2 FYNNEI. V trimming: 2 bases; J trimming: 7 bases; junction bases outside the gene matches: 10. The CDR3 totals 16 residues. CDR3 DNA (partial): TGTGCCAGCAGTGAACGCGGGACAGGCGTCAAACAGCCC. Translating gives CASSERGTGVKQP. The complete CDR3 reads CASSERGTGVKQPQHF. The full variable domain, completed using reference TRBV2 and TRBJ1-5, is EPEVTQTPSHQVTQMGQEVILRCVPISNHLYFYWYRQILGQKVEFLVSFYNNEISEKSEIFDDQFSVERPDGSNFTLKIRSTKLEDSAMYFCASSERGTGVKQPQHFGDGTRLSIL.